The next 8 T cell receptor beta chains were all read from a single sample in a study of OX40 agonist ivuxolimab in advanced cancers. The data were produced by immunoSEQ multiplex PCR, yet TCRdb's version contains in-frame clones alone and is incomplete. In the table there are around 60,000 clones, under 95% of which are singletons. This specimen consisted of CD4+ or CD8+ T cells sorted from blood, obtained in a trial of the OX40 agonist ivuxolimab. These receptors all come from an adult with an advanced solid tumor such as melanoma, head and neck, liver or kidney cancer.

Here the CDR3 DNA reads TGTGCCAGCAGTCAGGGGGGAGAGACCCAGTACTTC. It translates to CASSQGGETQYF. The chain has TRBV6-6 and TRBJ2-5, with D perhaps TRBD1 (7 bases). Trimming cost V 5 bases and J 4 bases, with 8 bases left between them. Germline values: CDR1 MNHNY, CDR2 SVGAGI (reference sequence). The CDR3 spans 12 residues.

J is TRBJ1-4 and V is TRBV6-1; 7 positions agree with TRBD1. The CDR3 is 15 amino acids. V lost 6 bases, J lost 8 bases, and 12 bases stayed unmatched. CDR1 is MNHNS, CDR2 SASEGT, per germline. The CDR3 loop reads CASRRRDSGSEKLFF. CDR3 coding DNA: TGTGCCAGCAGACGCCGGGACAGCGGATCGGAAAAACTGTTTTTT.

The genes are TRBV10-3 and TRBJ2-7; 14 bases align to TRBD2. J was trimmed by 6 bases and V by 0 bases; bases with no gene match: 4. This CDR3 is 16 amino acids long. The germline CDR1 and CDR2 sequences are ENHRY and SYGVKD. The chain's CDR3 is CAISESPGTSGSEQYF. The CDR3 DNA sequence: TGTGCCATCAGTGAGTCGCCCGGGACTAGCGGGAGCGAGCAGTACTTC.

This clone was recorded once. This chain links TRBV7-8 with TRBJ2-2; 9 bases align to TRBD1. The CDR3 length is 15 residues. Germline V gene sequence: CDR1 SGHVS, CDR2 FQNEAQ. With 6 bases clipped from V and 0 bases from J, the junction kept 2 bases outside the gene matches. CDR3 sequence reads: CASRRTGANTGELFF. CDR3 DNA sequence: TGTGCCAGCAGAAGGACAGGGGCGAACACCGGGGAGCTGTTTTTT.

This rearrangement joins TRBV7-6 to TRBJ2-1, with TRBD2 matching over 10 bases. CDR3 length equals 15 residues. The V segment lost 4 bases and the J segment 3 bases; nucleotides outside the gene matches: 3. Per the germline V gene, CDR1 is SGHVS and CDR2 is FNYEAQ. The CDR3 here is CASSYRTSGYNEQFF. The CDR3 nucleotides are TGTGCCAGCAGCTACAGGACTAGCGGCTACAATGAGCAGTTCTTC.

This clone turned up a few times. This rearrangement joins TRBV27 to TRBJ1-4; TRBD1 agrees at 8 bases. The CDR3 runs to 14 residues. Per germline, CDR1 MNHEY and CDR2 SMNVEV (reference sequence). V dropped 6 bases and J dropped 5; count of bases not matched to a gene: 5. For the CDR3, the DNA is TGTGCCAGCAGGAGGGACAGGATAAATGAAAAACTGTTTTTT. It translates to CASRRDRINEKLFF.

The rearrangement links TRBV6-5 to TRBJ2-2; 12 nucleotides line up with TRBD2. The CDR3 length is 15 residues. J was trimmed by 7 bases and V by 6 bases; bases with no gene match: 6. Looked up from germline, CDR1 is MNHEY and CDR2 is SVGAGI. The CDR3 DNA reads TGTGCCAGCAGGCTAGCGGGAGGGCCAAACGGGGAGCTGTTTTTT. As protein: CASRLAGGPNGELFF.

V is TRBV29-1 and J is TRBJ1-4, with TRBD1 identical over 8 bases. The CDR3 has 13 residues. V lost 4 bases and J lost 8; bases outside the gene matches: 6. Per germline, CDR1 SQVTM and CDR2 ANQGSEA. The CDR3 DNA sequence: TGCAGCGTTGGGGGGACAGGTCAAGAAAAACTGTTTTTT. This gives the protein CSVGGTGQEKLFF.